This TCR beta chain was identified during a study of regulatory T cells in long-lasting Graves disease. Overall study findings and caveats: Persistent Graves' patients possessed reduced TCR diversity relative to recently diagnosed ones.

Sample time point: newly diagnosed GD, antithyroid drugs for less than 3 months. Making the TCR library involved RNA that had been extracted from PBMCs. TCR beta libraries were built with iRepertoire HTBI primers and Arm-PCR of CDR3 regions. TCRdb re-called the multiplex PCR reads with MiXCR, one entry per CDR3 protein. Here the sample spans about 440,000 distinct CDR3 sequences, around 15% being singletons. Turning to this clonotype: Its antigen is as yet unknown.

The CDR3 runs to 13 residues. The V end lost 4 bases, the J end lost 6 bases, and 13 bases lay between the germline ends. Looked up from germline, CDR1 is LGHDT and CDR2 is YNNKEL (reference sequence). The data also belong to a second study, concerning T cells in Graves' hyperthyroidism and ophthalmopathy.

The chain recombines TRBV3-1 with TRBJ2-7, with TRBD2 as a possible D gene (5 bases). The source of this sequence is a woman aged 25 to 39 with Graves disease. Source: peripheral blood mononuclear cells (PBMCs), taken at new diagnosis, from a patient treated with antithyroid drugs. DNA for the CDR3: TGTGCCAGCAGCCGAGAGGGAAGGGCCGAGCAGTACTTC. Translated, it gives CASSREGRAEQYF.